This T cell receptor (beta chain) was obtained from a study of cytomegalovirus exposure and HLA in healthy donors. The V gene's germline CDR1 is SQVTM and CDR2 ANQGSEA. After removal of 5 bases from V and 1 base from J, the junction contained 3 bases not matched to a gene. The CDR3 spans 16 residues. Findings of the study overall: An analysis that came later showed most CMV-associated TCR beta chains appearing HLA-restricted.

This PCR relied on a set of 60 Vbeta primers and 13 Jbeta primers. Assay used: immunoSEQ multiplex PCR; TCRdb lists only in-frame clones, some missing. The profile covers roughly 48,000 clones, with 55% to 75% appearing a single time and around 3.5% taken by the ten largest. This clone was observed many times. The antigen is undetermined. The V call is TRBV29-1, the J call TRBJ2-1, with 15 bases lining up with TRBD2. Sequenced: PBMCs. This receptor was identified in a woman aged 25-40 years in good health and CMV-seronegative. The DNA of the CDR3 is TGCAGCGTTTGGACTAGCGGGAGGGCGTCCTACAATGAGCAGTTCTTC. Amino acids: CSVWTSGRASYNEQFF.